This is a list of T cell receptor beta chains from one sample in a study of spatial heterogeneity in lung cancer. TCRdb re-derived calls from the 5' RACE reads in MiXCR, one entry per CDR3 protein. The sample lists about 39,000 distinct CDR3 sequences, about 5.8% occurring once. The sample was PBMCs, taken at surgery. These receptors all stem from a male donor with early-stage non-small cell lung cancer. Both conserved end residues are part of each CDR3. D genes are given only for firm matches. Some rows mark clone size as missing; the rest say once, few, many or name a class of expanded clone.

j_gene	d_gene	v_gene	abundance	CDR3nt	CDR3aa
TRBJ2-3	TRBD2	TRBV7-6	NA	TGTGCCAGCAGCTTGGGACTAGCGGGGGCCAATACGCAGTATTTT	CASSLGLAGANTQYF
TRBJ1-2	NA	TRBV5-6	many	TGTGCCAGCAGCTTGAGTGGGTATGGCTACACCTTC	CASSLSGYGYTF
TRBJ2-1	TRBD2	TRBV12-3/TRBV12-4	many	TGTGCCAGCAGTACTAGCGGGGGGGTGTACAATGAGCAGTTCTTC	CASSTSGGVYNEQFF
TRBJ2-3	NA	TRBV7-9	few	TGTGCCAGCAGCGGAACCGGGACCGGGGCCGGAGATACGCAGTATTTT	CASSGTGTGAGDTQYF
TRBJ2-1	TRBD1	TRBV24-1	many	TGTGCCACCAGTGAAAAGGGACAGGGCTTCTACAATGAGCAGTTCTTC	CATSEKGQGFYNEQFF
TRBJ2-1	TRBD2	TRBV7-2	many	TGTGCCAGCAGCTTAAATCTTTGGCGGGGGGCGGGGGATGAGCAGTTCTTC	CASSLNLWRGAGDEQFF
TRBJ1-5	NA	TRBV12-3/TRBV12-4	many	TGTGCCAGCAGTTTATCAGGGGCAGCGGGCAATCAGCCCCAGCATTTT	CASSLSGAAGNQPQHF
TRBJ2-1	TRBD1	TRBV3-1	many	TGTGCCAGCAGCCGCGCCGGGACAGGGGGCCGAGATGAGCAGTTCTTC	CASSRAGTGGRDEQFF
TRBJ2-1	NA	TRBV28	many	TGTGCCAGCAGTTTCGTCGGTCAGTACAATGAGCAGTTCTTC	CASSFVGQYNEQFF
TRBJ2-2	NA	TRBV6-5	many	TGTGCCAGCAGTTACTCGCCAGGACGGGGGGAGCTGTTTTTT	CASSYSPGRGELFF
TRBJ2-3	TRBD2	TRBV25-1	few	TGTGCCAGCAGCGTGGTAGCGGGGGGGCCTGGAGATACGCAGTATTTT	CASSVVAGGPGDTQYF
TRBJ1-1	NA	TRBV9	many	TGTGCCAGCAGCGTAGGGGTAGGACCGGGGACTGAAGCTTTCTTT	CASSVGVGPGTEAFF
TRBJ2-3	NA	TRBV2	few	TGTGCCAGCAGTGTACAGGGATACGGGACAGATACGCAGTATTTT	CASSVQGYGTDTQYF
TRBJ1-1	TRBD1	TRBV12-3/TRBV12-4	many	TGTGCCAGCAGTAGGACAGGAGGGACTGAAGCTTTCTTT	CASSRTGGTEAFF
TRBJ2-2	NA	TRBV20-1	many	TGCAGTGCTTCCTCCTCTAGCGATGCGTGGCTCGGGGAGCTGTTTTTT	CSASSSSDAWLGELFF
TRBJ2-3	TRBD2	TRBV20-1	few	TGCAGTGCTCTGACTAGCGGGGGGAGCCAGGCGCAGTATTTT	CSALTSGGSQAQYF
TRBJ2-2	NA	TRBV11-3	many	TGTGCCAGCAGCTTTCTAGGGGTAGTATCGACCGGGGAGCTGTTTTTT	CASSFLGVVSTGELFF
TRBJ1-5	NA	TRBV7-2	many	TGTGCCAGCAGCTTATTCACTAATCAGCCCCAGCATTTT	CASSLFTNQPQHF
TRBJ1-2	NA	TRBV27	NA	TGTGCCAGCAGTTCCCCTGGGAGAGGGAACTATGGCTACACCTTC	CASSSPGRGNYGYTF
TRBJ2-1	NA	TRBV11-2	NA	TGTGCCAGCAGCTTTACCTATGAGCAGTTCTTC	CASSFTYEQFF
TRBJ1-6	TRBD1	TRBV20-1	many	TGCAGTGCTAGAGGACAGGGCTCCTATAATTCACCCCTCCACTTT	CSARGQGSYNSPLHF
TRBJ2-7	TRBD1	TRBV10-3	many	TGTGCCATCAGTTATACAGGGGATGCCTACGAGCAGTACTTC	CAISYTGDAYEQYF
TRBJ2-7	TRBD1	TRBV20-1	NA	TGCAGTGCAAGCCAGGGGGCTGGGGAGCAGTACTTC	CSASQGAGEQYF
TRBJ1-5	TRBD1	TRBV12-3/TRBV12-4	many	TGTGCCAGCAGCCGAGGGACAGTACGAGGCAATCAGCCCCAGCATTTT	CASSRGTVRGNQPQHF
TRBJ2-2	NA	TRBV12-3/TRBV12-4	NA	TGTGCCAGCAGAGGGGCAAGGCTTAACACCGGGGAGCTGTTTTTT	CASRGARLNTGELFF
TRBJ2-5	TRBD2	TRBV11-2	many	TGTGCCAGCAGCCCGGGACTAGCCTCACAGACCCAGTACTTC	CASSPGLASQTQYF
TRBJ2-7	NA	TRBV28	NA	TGTGCCAGCAGTGCGACCTACGAGCAGTACTTC	CASSATYEQYF
TRBJ2-3	NA	TRBV29-1	few	TGCAGCGTACCGGGTCTCATGGGCACAGATACGCAGTATTTT	CSVPGLMGTDTQYF
TRBJ1-2	NA	TRBV12-3/TRBV12-4	many	TGTGCCAGCAGTTTAGCGGGCGCAGGCTTTCACTATGGCTACACCTTC	CASSLAGAGFHYGYTF
TRBJ1-1	NA	TRBV5-1	many	TGCGCCAGCAGCTTGGAACAGGGAATGAACACTGAAGCTTTCTTT	CASSLEQGMNTEAFF
TRBJ2-5	TRBD1	TRBV6-5	many	TGTGCCAGCAGAAAAAAGCCTGAAAGGGACAGCATAACCCACTACCAAGAGACCCAGTACTTC	CASRKKPERDSITHYQETQYF
TRBJ2-7	TRBD1	TRBV20-1	many	TGCAGTGCTCCGGACAGGAGCTACGAGCAGTACTTC	CSAPDRSYEQYF
TRBJ1-5	NA	TRBV2	many	TGTGCCAGCACGGGACGGTATCAGCCCCAGCATTTT	CASTGRYQPQHF
TRBJ1-2	NA	TRBV6-1	many	TGTGCCAGCAGTGAAGCAGGGGACTATGGCTACACCTTC	CASSEAGDYGYTF
TRBJ2-1	NA	TRBV14	NA	TGTGCCAGCAGCCAAACCCGCAGGTTCTCAGGGGACTACAATGAGCAGTTCTTC	CASSQTRRFSGDYNEQFF